The sequence of this T cell receptor beta chain was determined in a study of blood T cell repertoires in COVID-19. About the study: PBMCs, B-cell-depleted T cells, or T cells provided the cDNA or gDNA that made up the material.

Authors' processing steps: The authors estimated nucleated cell counts from reference gene primer amplification. Sequencing was performed with immunoSEQ multiplex PCR; in TCRdb, only in-frame clones are kept and a portion is missing. V and J calls and clone size come straight from that table; D and trimming were deduced from the DNA. Counted here are about 120,000 clones, more than 75% occurring once; the ten biggest clones make up 3.5% to 4.5%. The germline CDR1 and CDR2 sequences are SEHNR and FQNEAQ (reference sequence). CDR3 length: 12 residues. V was shortened by 3 bases and J by 4 bases, with 6 bases between the two germline ends.

This TCR derives from a man in his 60s with acute or convalescent COVID-19. V gene TRBV7-9 combines with J gene TRBJ1-1; D unclear. The sequencing input was peripheral blood. The CDR3 DNA reads as TGTGCCAGCAGCTTCCCAATCACTGAAGCTTTCTTT. It codes for CASSFPITEAFF.